Listed here is a single T cell receptor (beta chain). The antigen is not known. This sample is part of a study of graft-versus-host responses after intestinal transplantation. At the level of the study: Every transplant recipient was induced with anti-thymocyte globulin, then maintained on tacrolimus and steroids for two to four years. The study, taken as a whole, reports: Detected in recipient marrow were GvH clones, some of which were first observed in ileum or blood. Researchers found peak circulating GvH clone levels linked to early post-transplant HvG declines.

The repertoire was sequenced with immunoSEQ multiplex PCR; TCRdb's copy has only in-frame clones and lacks some. The data hold around 100,000 clones, with 85% to 95% observed a single time. Germline CDR1 reads SEHNR; CDR2 reads FQNEAQ (reference sequence). The CDR3 consists of 13 residues. V lost 5 bases and J 1 base, leaving 8 bases between the germline ends. The J gene is TRBJ1-1, the V gene TRBV7-9; D unresolved. The origin of this receptor is a human donor who was the organ donor for an intestinal transplant. Sequencing was performed on unstimulated CD8+ T cells sorted from spleen or lymph node cells, taken before transplant. The CDR3 loop is CASSGDSNTEAFF. The CDR3 coding sequence is TGTGCCAGCAGCGGCGATTCGAACACTGAAGCTTTCTTT.